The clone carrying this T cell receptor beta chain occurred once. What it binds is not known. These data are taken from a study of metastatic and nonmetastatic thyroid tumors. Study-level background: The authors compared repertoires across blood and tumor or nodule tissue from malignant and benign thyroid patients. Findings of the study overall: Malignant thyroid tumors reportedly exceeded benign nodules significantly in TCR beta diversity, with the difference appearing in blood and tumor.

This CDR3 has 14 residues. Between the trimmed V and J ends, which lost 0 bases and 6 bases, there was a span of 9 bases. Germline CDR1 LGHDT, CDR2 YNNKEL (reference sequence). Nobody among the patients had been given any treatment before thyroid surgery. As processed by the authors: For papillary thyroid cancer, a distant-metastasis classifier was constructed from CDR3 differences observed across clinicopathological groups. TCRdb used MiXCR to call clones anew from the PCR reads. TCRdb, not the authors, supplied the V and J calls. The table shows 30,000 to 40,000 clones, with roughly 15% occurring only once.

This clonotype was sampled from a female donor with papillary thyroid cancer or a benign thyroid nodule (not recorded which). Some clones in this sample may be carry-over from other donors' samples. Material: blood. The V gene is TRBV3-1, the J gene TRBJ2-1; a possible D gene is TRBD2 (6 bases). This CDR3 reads CASSQDLGSNEQFF. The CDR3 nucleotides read TGTGCCAGCAGCCAAGATCTCGGGAGCAATGAGCAGTTCTTC.